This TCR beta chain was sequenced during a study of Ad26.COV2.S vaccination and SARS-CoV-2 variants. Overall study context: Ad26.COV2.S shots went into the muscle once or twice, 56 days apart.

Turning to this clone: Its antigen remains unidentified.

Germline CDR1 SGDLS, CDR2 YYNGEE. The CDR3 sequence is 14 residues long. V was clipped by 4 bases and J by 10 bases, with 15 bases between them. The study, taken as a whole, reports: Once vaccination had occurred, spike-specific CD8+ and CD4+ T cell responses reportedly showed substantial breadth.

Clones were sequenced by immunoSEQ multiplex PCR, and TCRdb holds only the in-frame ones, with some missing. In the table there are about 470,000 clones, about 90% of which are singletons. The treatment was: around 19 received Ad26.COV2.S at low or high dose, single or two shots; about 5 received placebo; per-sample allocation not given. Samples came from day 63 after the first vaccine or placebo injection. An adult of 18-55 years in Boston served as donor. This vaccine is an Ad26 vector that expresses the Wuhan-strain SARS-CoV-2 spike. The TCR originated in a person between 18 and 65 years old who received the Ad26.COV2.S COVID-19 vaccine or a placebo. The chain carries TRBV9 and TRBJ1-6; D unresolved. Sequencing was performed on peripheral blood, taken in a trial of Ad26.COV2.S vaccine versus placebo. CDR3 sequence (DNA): TGTGCCAGCAGCTCGGGGAGTTTAGGATCACCCCTCCACTTT. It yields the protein CASSSGSLGSPLHF. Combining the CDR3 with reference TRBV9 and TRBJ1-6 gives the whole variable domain DSGVTQTPKHLITATGQRVTLRCSPRSGDLSVYWYQQSLDQGLQFLIQYYNGEERAKGNILERFSAQQFPDLHSELNLSSLELGDSALYFCASSSGSLGSPLHFGNGTRLTVT.